This TCR beta chain was identified during a study of T cell responses to AZD1222 COVID-19 vaccine. Study-wide results and caveats: Donors in the cohort were predominantly white British and more often female, and clonal diversity was possibly underestimated. Every sample of the repertoires postdated the peak T cell response.

As concerns this clone: Its target is unknown.

V gave up 7 bases and J gave up 3 bases, with 12 bases separating them. Looked up from germline, CDR1 is MNHNY and CDR2 is SVGAGI (reference sequence). The CDR3 totals 14 residues. Some clones are missing from TCRdb's copy, which holds only in-frame ones; the method was immunoSEQ multiplex PCR. The sample consists of about 55,000 clones, around 92% of them appearing once. This rearrangement joins TRBV6-6 to TRBJ2-2; D unresolved. This specimen was peripheral blood, taken on day 0 of AZD1222 vaccination. The clonotype comes from an adult in good health. CDR3: CASTLAPDTGELFF. DNA of the CDR3: TGTGCCAGCACCCTCGCCCCAGACACCGGGGAGCTGTTTTTT.